The rows below give T cell receptor beta chains drawn from one sample of a study of cytomegalovirus exposure and HLA in healthy donors. This table comes from immunoSEQ multiplex PCR, and its TCRdb copy is limited to in-frame clones, with some not included. This sample has around 160,000 clones, with about 71% found just once. Sequenced input: PBMCs. The origin of the receptors is a man in his fifties in good health and CMV-seronegative. Both conserved end residues are part of each CDR3. Only part of the rows carry a size: once, few, many, or a class if the clone is expanded.

J gene | V gene | clone size | CDR3 protein
TRBJ1-6 | TRBV6-5 | . | CASSYSTGGSSPLHF
TRBJ2-3 | TRBV19 | . | CASSILAAWGTDTQYF
TRBJ2-2 | TRBV18 | . | CASTARGQDLTGELFF
TRBJ2-5 | TRBV9 | . | CASSVRGVGETQYF
TRBJ2-1 | TRBV6-1 | once | CASRGQGSYNEQFF
TRBJ1-1 | TRBV11-3 | . | CASSLASDRGGAFF
TRBJ2-3 | TRBV7-2 | . | CASSPWGSGDTQYF
TRBJ2-1 | TRBV12-5 | . | CASGLGQVSYNEQFF
TRBJ2-1 | TRBV7-7 | few | CASSLGGSHYNEQFF
TRBJ2-7 | TRBV11-2 | . | CASSTRQGSYEQYF
TRBJ2-7 | TRBV5-1 | few | CASSGGHLEPSYEQYF
TRBJ2-7 | TRBV25-1 | . | CASSVFGGSSYEQYF
TRBJ2-1 | TRBV4-3 | . | CASSQGTEFYNEQFF
TRBJ1-1 | TRBV6-5 | . | CASKRDRSVNTEAFF
TRBJ2-1 | TRBV4-2 | . | CASSQANEQFF
TRBJ2-7 | TRBV2 | . | CASSEQGELYEQYF
TRBJ2-1 | TRBV5-1 | . | CASSLVGRVKDEQFF
TRBJ1-6 | TRBV6-4 | . | CASIWFGQLFSYNSPLHF
TRBJ1-6 | TRBV5-6 | . | CASSFRVPSYNSPLHF
TRBJ2-5 | TRBV28 | . | CAGQAGGEETQYF
TRBJ1-1 | TRBV5-1 | . | CASSLGIEGTEAFF
TRBJ2-5 | TRBV7-2 | . | CASSIRRTSGSEMGTQYF
TRBJ1-1 | TRBV19 | . | CASSIGQGPLEAFF
TRBJ1-5 | TRBV6-5 | . | CASSYSRTNNQPQHF
TRBJ2-7 | TRBV28 | . | CASSLGDSGYEQYF
TRBJ1-2 | TRBV4-2 | once | CASSQEGTGLLYGYTF
TRBJ1-1 | TRBV19 | . | CASKQNTEAFF
TRBJ1-6 | TRBV29-1 | few | CSVEEGGRRSYNSPLHF
TRBJ2-7 | TRBV19 | . | CASRAWDSHSYEQYF
TRBJ1-5 | TRBV10-3 | . | CAISESPGKGEPQHF
TRBJ1-4 | TRBV6-5 | . | CASRSYRENNEKLFF
TRBJ2-6 | TRBV6-6 | . | CASSPISGANVLTF
TRBJ2-7 | TRBV6-1 | . | CASTGGTGWSYEQYF
TRBJ1-1 | TRBV10-3 | . | CAISEMGQGNTEAFF
TRBJ2-1 | TRBV7-2 | few | CASSRQGGVRNEQFF
TRBJ2-1 | TRBV7-7 | . | CASSPTTTSFYNEQFF
TRBJ1-2 | TRBV10-2 | . | CASSESQVANYGYTF
TRBJ1-1 | TRBV14 | . | CASSVGGNTEAFF
TRBJ2-7 | TRBV11-3 | . | CASSLDPRGTYEQYF
TRBJ2-7 | TRBV6-5 | . | CASSSITVSYEQYF
TRBJ2-5 | TRBV5-1 | . | CASSSMTDRTQYF
TRBJ1-5 | TRBV4-1 | . | CASRLTGDWYQPQHF
TRBJ2-7 | TRBV6-6 | . | CATRGGGAYEQYF
TRBJ1-4 | TRBV29-1 | . | CSVGRGTTNEKLFF
TRBJ1-6 | TRBV7-3 | . | CASSLLGANSPLHF
TRBJ1-2 | TRBV7-9 | once | CASSSSRGMGLGYTF
TRBJ1-5 | TRBV28 | few | CASSRQGTSQPQHF
TRBJ1-4 | TRBV7-6 | . | CASSLAAGGGEEKLFF
TRBJ1-1 | TRBV7-2 | few | CASSFDRGGKNTEAFF
TRBJ2-6 | TRBV2 | . | CASSLTGQSSGANVLTF
TRBJ1-4 | TRBV2 | . | CASSVHRGSVGEKLFF
TRBJ1-1 | TRBV27 | . | CASSLNRGTEAFF